These T cell receptor beta chains were read from a single sample in a study of blood T cells in healthy people across ages. Using its own MiXCR run on the 5' RACE reads, TCRdb lists one record per CDR3 protein. The table records hundreds of thousands of distinct CDR3 sequences, roughly 21% of them present only once. Sequenced sample: blood. These receptors all come from a man aged 70-80 years in good health. The conserved cysteine and the conserved F or W are not part of the CDR3 here. The size field is filled for only some rows; it gives once, few, many or a size class.

clone_size: NA; v_call: TRBV11-2; j_call: TRBJ2-1; cdr3_aa: ASSLDRGGEQF
clone_size: few; v_call: TRBV6-1; j_call: TRBJ1-3; cdr3_aa: ASSSLGQGNGNTIY
clone_size: NA; v_call: TRBV2; j_call: TRBJ2-7; cdr3_aa: ASRIGVSSEQY
clone_size: NA; v_call: TRBV10-3; j_call: TRBJ2-3; cdr3_aa: AISGAGSTDTQY
clone_size: NA; v_call: TRBV20-1; j_call: TRBJ1-1; cdr3_aa: SAIQSQNTEAF
clone_size: many; v_call: TRBV28; j_call: TRBJ2-7; cdr3_aa: ASSLRTSGNPYEQY
clone_size: NA; v_call: TRBV5-5; j_call: TRBJ2-3; cdr3_aa: ASSSGAGLAGVDTQY
clone_size: NA; v_call: TRBV11-2; j_call: TRBJ2-4; cdr3_aa: ASSKIGGRAKNIQY
clone_size: NA; v_call: TRBV11-2; j_call: TRBJ2-7; cdr3_aa: ASSLDRPSHYEQY
clone_size: NA; v_call: TRBV2; j_call: TRBJ1-1; cdr3_aa: ASGSRGLNTEAF
clone_size: many; v_call: TRBV18; j_call: TRBJ2-5; cdr3_aa: ASSPPSGHKETQY
clone_size: few; v_call: TRBV28; j_call: TRBJ1-1; cdr3_aa: ACKAHTSGNTEAF
clone_size: NA; v_call: TRBV20-1; j_call: TRBJ2-7; cdr3_aa: SASSPGTYEQY
clone_size: few; v_call: TRBV20-1; j_call: TRBJ1-2; cdr3_aa: SAFIKLSGYT
clone_size: few; v_call: TRBV28; j_call: TRBJ2-1; cdr3_aa: ASTPSDRAYNEQF
clone_size: NA; v_call: TRBV28; j_call: TRBJ2-2; cdr3_aa: ASSRRQGGDTGELF